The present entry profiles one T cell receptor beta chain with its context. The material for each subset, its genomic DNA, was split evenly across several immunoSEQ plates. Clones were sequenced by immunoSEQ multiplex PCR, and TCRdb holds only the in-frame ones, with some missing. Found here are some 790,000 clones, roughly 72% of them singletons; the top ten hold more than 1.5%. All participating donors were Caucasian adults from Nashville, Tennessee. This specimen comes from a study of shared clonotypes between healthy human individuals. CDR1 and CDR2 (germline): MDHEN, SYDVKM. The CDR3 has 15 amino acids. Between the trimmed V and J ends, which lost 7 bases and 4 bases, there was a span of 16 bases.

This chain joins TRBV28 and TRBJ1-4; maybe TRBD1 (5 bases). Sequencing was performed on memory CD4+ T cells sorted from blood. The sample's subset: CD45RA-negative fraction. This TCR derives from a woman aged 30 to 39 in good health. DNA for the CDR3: TGTGCCAGCACCCTTCCCGGGACGGGTAATGAAAAACTGTTTTTT. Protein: CASTLPGTGNEKLFF.